This record concerns one T cell receptor (beta chain) sequence. This CDR3 is 14 amino acids long. Trimming took 5 bases from V and 1 from J; bases not matched to a gene: 3. Germline lookup yields CDR1 LNHDA and CDR2 SQIVND (reference sequence). The data derive from a study of blood T cell repertoires in COVID-19. Study background: COVID-19 samples from acute and convalescent phases originated in the United States, Italy and Spain.

In the study's own analysis: Estimation of nucleated cell counts was performed using reference gene primer amplification. Some clones are missing from TCRdb's copy, which holds only in-frame ones; the method was immunoSEQ multiplex PCR. The DNA was the basis for D and trimming; V, J and clone size are from that table. The sample consists of about 180,000 clones, 84% of them appearing once. Sequencing was carried out using peripheral blood. This TCR came from a human donor in a cohort sampled during active COVID-19. The chain is built from TRBV19 and TRBJ1-1; 8 positions agree with TRBD1. This CDR3 reads CASSLGTGNTEAFF. The CDR3 DNA sequence: TGTGCCAGTAGTTTAGGGACAGGGAACACTGAAGCTTTCTTT.